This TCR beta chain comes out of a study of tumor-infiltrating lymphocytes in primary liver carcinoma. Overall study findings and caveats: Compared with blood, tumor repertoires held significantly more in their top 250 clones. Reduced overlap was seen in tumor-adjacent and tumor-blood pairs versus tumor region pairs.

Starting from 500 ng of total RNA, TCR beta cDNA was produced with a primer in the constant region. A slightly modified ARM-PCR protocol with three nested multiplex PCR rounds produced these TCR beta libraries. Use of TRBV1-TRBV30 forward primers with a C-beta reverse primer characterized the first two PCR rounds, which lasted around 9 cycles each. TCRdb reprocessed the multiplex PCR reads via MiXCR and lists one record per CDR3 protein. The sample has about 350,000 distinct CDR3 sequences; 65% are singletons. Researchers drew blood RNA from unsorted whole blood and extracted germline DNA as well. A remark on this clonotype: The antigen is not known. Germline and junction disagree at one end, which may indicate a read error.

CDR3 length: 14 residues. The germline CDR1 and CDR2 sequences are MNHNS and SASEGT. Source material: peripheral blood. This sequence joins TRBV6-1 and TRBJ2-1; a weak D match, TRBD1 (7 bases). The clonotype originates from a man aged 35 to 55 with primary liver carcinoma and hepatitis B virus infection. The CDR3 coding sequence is TGTGCCAGCAGTCCAGGGGGGTCCTCCAATGAGCAGTTCTTC. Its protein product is CASSPGGSSNEQFF.